The entry below gives a single TCR beta chain sequence along with its context. The input lacks base qualities; no much larger clone sits a single base away. The treatment or condition label corresponds to: live attenuated yellow fever vaccine strain. A standard Ficoll-Paque protocol was used to isolate PBMCs from peripheral blood. With anti-CD3 and anti-CD8 staining plus a dextramer loaded with the yellow fever NS4B epitope peptide, the researchers sorted epitope-specific CD8 T cells. TriZol was used to extract RNA from bulk PBMCs, CD4 and CD8 fractions, and dextramer-positive and dextramer-negative fractions. The source of the sample is a study of T cells after yellow fever vaccination (dated 2019 in TCRdb). Background on the whole study: The SMART-Seq v4 Ultra Low Input RNA kit was used to prepare libraries from fractions with low cell numbers. Bulk TCR alpha and beta repertoires were sequenced longitudinally to track T-cell clones before and after primary and booster YFV17D yellow fever vaccination. Two healthy male donors, one aged 18 to 29 and one aged 30 to 40 years, were included in the cohort. Blood was drawn at multiple timepoints before and after primary and secondary immunization, with bulk PBMC replicates and cell subsets isolated.

TCR cDNA was synthesized by 5'RACE template switching, through which a universal primer site and unique molecular identifiers were introduced. Priming of cDNA synthesis was performed from both the TCR alpha and TCR beta constant segments. Library amplification involved two PCR steps, and the second step added sample barcodes and sequencing adapters. Libraries were sequenced on Illumina HiSeq 2500 (2x100 bp) or NovaSeq (2x150 bp). Under the source paper's analysis protocol: Demultiplexing of reads and collapsing into UMI consensus sequences were performed with MIGEC, and V(D)J alignment was carried out with MiXCR. Vaccine-responding clonotypes were identified with edgeR using replicate PBMC samples, with FDR below 0.01 and a log2 fold change above 5 up to day 15 being required. Each bulk clonotype received a CD4 or CD8 identity based on whether the sequenced CD4 or CD8 repertoire contained that clonotype at higher abundance. Clonotypes enriched at least 10-fold in dextramer-positive versus dextramer-negative fractions were classed as NS4B-specific, and CD4-biased clonotypes were left out. TCRdb reworked the public reads: Q25 trimming with fastp, MiXCR clone assembly, productive beta chains retained. Under each unique CDR3 protein, matching rows form one entry showing the most common genes and DNA. None of the V and J calls come from the authors' own analysis; TCRdb made them. The sample data list 80,000 to 100,000 distinct CDR3 sequences, and approximately 8.4% of these were observed just once. In total, the top ten clones hold roughly 17% of the sample.

According to the germline V gene (reference sequence), CDR1 reads MNHEY and CDR2 reads SMNVEV. From the cysteine through the phenylalanine, the CDR3 covers 15 amino acids. Only the CDR3 DNA stays, 45 bases, in frame from base 1. V loses 5 bases of germline sequence and J loses 5 bases, and the interval between the two ends is 18 bases. Results and caveats for the whole study, not just this receptor: Because the study included only a couple of donors, the extent to which the findings can be generalized is limited. Compared with the primary T-cell response, the secondary T-cell response was weaker but faster, peaking on day 5 rather than day 15. After the booster, most clones that had expanded after primary vaccination were detected again (nearly 97% of CD4 and around 88% of CD8), suggesting broad maintenance of memory. Because abundant contaminating clonotypes from the bulk population could be contained in FACS-sorted repertoires, computational filtering was required. A small fraction of clonotypes appeared in both the CD4 and CD8 compartments, likely as a result of convergent recombination.

The sample consisted of CD8+ T cells not binding an NS4B(214-222) dextramer, sorted from PBMCs, taken approximately 15 days after the first yellow fever vaccination. The sample's cell subset or site label, in plain terms: NS4B epitope dextramer-negative CD8 T cells. The chain couples TRBV27 to TRBJ1-2; a tentative D call is TRBD1 (6 bases match). This clonotype originated in a man aged 18 to 30 who received the YFV17D yellow fever vaccine. The CDR3 is CASSPLDSRKYGYTF. Read as DNA, the sequence is TGTGCCAGCAGTCCTTTGGACAGCCGTAAATATGGCTACACCTTC.